A selection of T cell receptor beta chains follows, all from one sample in a study of cytomegalovirus exposure and HLA in healthy donors. The method was immunoSEQ multiplex PCR; TCRdb's version includes in-frame clones alone and lacks a portion of them. The sample lists 150,000 to 200,000 clones, under 80% occurring once. What was sequenced was PBMCs. These receptors all stem from a woman in her forties or fifties in good health and CMV-seropositive. Both conserved end residues are trimmed from each CDR3.

v_call	j_call	cdr3_aa
TRBV2	TRBJ2-4	ASRGQGSLVKNIQY
TRBV5-1	TRBJ2-1	ASSLNSGGAGEQF
TRBV7-8	TRBJ1-1	ASSSWDRGRDTEAF
TRBV18	TRBJ1-5	ASSPGLINQPQH
TRBV6-1	TRBJ2-5	ASSEATARLAGD
TRBV11-2	TRBJ2-7	ASRRPRGEQY
TRBV7-3	TRBJ2-2	ASSNSLGELF
TRBV4-1	TRBJ1-5	ASSQDAWAGGPNQPQH
TRBV6-4	TRBJ2-1	ASSEGAESYNEQF
TRBV6-1	TRBJ2-3	ASSGLATDTQY
TRBV7-6	TRBJ1-4	ASSLGGIEKLF
TRBV6-1	TRBJ1-2	ASSESGGSYT
TRBV30	TRBJ2-5	AWNVAGGRKTRY
TRBV25-1	TRBJ1-1	ASSEYRDSSEAF
TRBV6-5	TRBJ2-1	ASSYSSAGGQF
TRBV19	TRBJ2-7	ASSFRVSSYEQY
TRBV10-3	TRBJ2-7	ATLDRGHEQY